The 10 T cell receptor beta chains listed next were all sequenced from one sample in a study of vaccination and CD4 T cells after COVID-19. These TCRs' antigens remain unknown. Cultured CD4+ T cell DNA was sequenced using the Oncomine TCR Beta short-read assay. TCRdb processed the PCR reads anew with MiXCR; each CDR3 protein has one entry. Of around 3,000 distinct CDR3 sequences listed, roughly 28% are singletons. Treatment denoted: roughly 10-day PBMC culture with coronavirus spike peptide pools or control peptides (ViraFEST assay). Prior to the COVID-19 pandemic (2011-2018), the unexposed donor's CD4+ T cells were collected. Specimen: CD4+ T cells from blood, cultured in vitro. The receptors stem from a human donor in good health.

V and J are TRBV2 and TRBJ1-6, with D tentatively TRBD1 (6 bases). The CDR3 totals 14 residues. Trimming shortened V by 4 bases and J by 6 bases, and 10 bases separated the two germline ends. CDR1 and CDR2 (germline): SNHLY, FYNNEI. CDR3 DNA sequence: TGTGCCAGCAGTGCGGTCAGGGGTAATTCACCCCTCCACTTT. Its translation is CASSAVRGNSPLHF. The complete variable domain, with remaining parts taken from reference TRBV2 and TRBJ1-6, reads EPEVTQTPSHQVTQMGQEVILRCVPISNHLYFYWYRQILGQKVEFLVSFYNNEISEKSEIFDDQFSVERPDGSNFTLKIRSTKLEDSAMYFCASSAVRGNSPLHFGNGTRLTVT.

V is TRBV18 and J is TRBJ1-1; the match to TRBD1 covers 8 bases. This CDR3 is 16 amino acids long. CDR1 and CDR2 (germline): KGHSH, LQKENI. The V gene end was trimmed by 3 bases and the J gene end by 2 bases; junction bases not matched to a gene: 8. CDR3 protein: CASSPRTGLSNTEAFF. CDR3 bases: TGTGCCAGCTCACCGCGGACAGGGCTTTCAAACACTGAAGCTTTCTTT.

In this sample, this clonotype turned up a few times. The CDR3 reads CASSMTGQEPQHF. The CDR3 nucleotides read TGTGCCAGCAGCATGACAGGTCAGGAGCCCCAGCATTTT. J is TRBJ1-5 and V is TRBV7-2, with a weak D call TRBD1 (6 bases). This CDR3 has 13 residues. Between the trimmed V and J ends, which lost 5 bases and 8 bases, there was a span of 13 bases. The germline CDR1 and CDR2 sequences are SGHTA and FQGNSA.

By its share, this clonotype is medium-sized. In DNA, the CDR3 is TGTGCCAGCAGTTACCGACAGGGGGCCACTGAAGCTTTCTTT. As protein: CASSYRQGATEAFF. The gene calls are TRBV6-5 and TRBJ1-1; 10 bases map to TRBD1. The V segment lost 2 bases and the J segment 4 bases; nucleotides outside the gene matches: 1. The CDR3 loop spans 14 amino acids. Germline assignment: CDR1 MNHEY and CDR2 SVGAGI.

This clonotype has more than one count but fewer than ten. This chain connects TRBV30 to TRBJ1-2, with 8 bases identical to TRBD1. The V segment lost 0 bases and the J segment 7 bases; nucleotides outside the gene matches: 4. The CDR3 runs 13 residues. Germline CDR1 is GTSNPN and CDR2 is SVGIG (reference sequence). CDR3 region: CAWSVAQGGGYTF. CDR3 nucleotide sequence: TGTGCCTGGAGTGTGGCACAGGGGGGTGGCTACACCTTC.

This clonotype came up a few times. The V gene is TRBV7-2, the J gene TRBJ2-3; 7 nucleotides line up with TRBD1. CDR3 length: 13 amino acids. The germline gives CDR1 SGHTA, CDR2 FQGNSA. V trimming: 5 bases; J trimming: 9 bases; junction bases outside the gene matches: 8. Written as DNA, the CDR3 is TGTGCCAGCAGCCCGGGGTGGACAGGAACGCAGTATTTT. This encodes CASSPGWTGTQYF. The full variable domain, with the rest looked up from reference TRBV7-2 and TRBJ2-3, is GAGVSQSPSNKVTEKGKDVELRCDPISGHTALYWYRQSLGQGLEFLIYFQGNSAPDKSGLPSDRFSAERTGGSVSTLTIQRTQQEDSAVYLCASSPGWTGTQYFGPGTRLTVL.

The chain employs TRBV19 and TRBJ1-6; D unclear. The CDR3 is made up of 12 amino acids. V lost 5 bases and J lost 17, with 16 bases in between. Germline V lookup: CDR1 LNHDA, CDR2 SQIVND (reference sequence). The CDR3 loop is CASSADGPKIHF. CDR3 DNA: TGTGCCAGTAGTGCTGACGGGCCGAAGATCCACTTT.

This chain's CDR3 is CASSLATGTGTFTEAFF. As DNA, the CDR3 is TGTGCCAGCAGTTTAGCAACCGGGACAGGGACGTTTACTGAAGCTTTCTTT. The chain uses TRBV27 and TRBJ1-1; TRBD1 matches 9 bases. Germline lookup yields CDR1 MNHEY and CDR2 SMNVEV (reference sequence). CDR3 length: 17 residues. V was pared by 2 bases and J by 5 bases, with 12 bases of the junction left unmatched.

The J gene is TRBJ2-2, the V gene TRBV5-4; 14 positions agree with TRBD2. CDR3 size: 17 residues. The junction had 5 bases not matched to a gene; V was cut back by 5 bases and J by 2 bases. Germline V gene sequence: CDR1 SGHNT, CDR2 YYREEE (reference sequence). The CDR3 loop is CASSTGLAGGNTGELFF. DNA of the CDR3: TGTGCCAGCAGTACCGGACTAGCGGGGGGCAACACCGGGGAGCTGTTTTTT.

A word on this clonotype: A junction end diverges from the germline sequence, so it may reflect a read error. The chain employs TRBV28 and TRBJ2-3; TRBD1 aligns across 7 bases. Germline values: CDR1 MDHEN, CDR2 SYDVKM. This CDR3 contains 14 residues. CDR3 sequence (DNA): TGTGTCAGCACCCTCGACAGGGTTGAGGATACGCAGTATTTT. It specifies CVSTLDRVEDTQYF.